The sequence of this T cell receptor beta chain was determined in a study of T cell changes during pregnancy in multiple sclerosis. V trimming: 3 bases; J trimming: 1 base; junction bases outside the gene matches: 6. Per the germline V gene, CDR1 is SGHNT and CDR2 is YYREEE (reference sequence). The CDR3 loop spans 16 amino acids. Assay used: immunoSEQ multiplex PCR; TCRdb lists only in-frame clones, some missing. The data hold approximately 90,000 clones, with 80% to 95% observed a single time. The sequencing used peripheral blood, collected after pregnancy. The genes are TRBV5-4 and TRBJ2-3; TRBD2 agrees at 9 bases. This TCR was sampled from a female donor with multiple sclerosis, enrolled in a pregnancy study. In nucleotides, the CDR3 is TGTGCCAGCAGCTCCGGAGCGGGAGGTGGCACAGATACGCAGTATTTT. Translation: CASSSGAGGGTDTQYF. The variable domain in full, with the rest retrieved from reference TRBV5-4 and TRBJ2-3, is ETGVTQSPTHLIKTRGQQVTLRCSSQSGHNTVSWYQQALGQGPQFIFQYYREEENGRGNFPPRFSGLQFPNYSSELNVNALELDDSALYLCASSSGAGGGTDTQYFGPGTRLTVL.